This TCR beta chain was captured in a study of OX40 agonist ivuxolimab in advanced cancers. The CDR3 is 14 amino acids. The V and J ends lost 5 bases and 1 base respectively, with 12 bases between them. Germline CDR1 is SGHTA and CDR2 is FQGTGA. Assay: immunoSEQ multiplex PCR; the TCRdb copy retains only in-frame clones and omits some. In the table there are more than 95,000 clones, roughly 95% of which are singletons. This receptor was obtained from an adult with an advanced solid tumor such as melanoma, head and neck, liver or kidney cancer. The chain is built from TRBV7-3 and TRBJ2-7; D gene unclear. The material sequenced was CD4+ or CD8+ T cells sorted from blood, taken in a trial of the OX40 agonist ivuxolimab. The CDR3 region has the DNA TGTGCCAGCAGCCCCGACTCGATTTCCTACGAGCAGTACTTC. Amino acids: CASSPDSISYEQYF. Variable domain in full (rest from reference TRBV7-3 and TRBJ2-7): GAGVSQTPSNKVTEKGKYVELRCDPISGHTALYWYRQSLGQGPEFLIYFQGTGAADDSGLPNDRFFAVRPEGSVSTLKIQRTERGDSAVYLCASSPDSISYEQYFGPGTRLTVT.